One T cell receptor beta chain is described in this entry. Sequencing was performed with immunoSEQ multiplex PCR; in TCRdb, only in-frame clones are kept and a portion is missing. There are roughly 400,000 clones in the sample; over 75% occur only once, and roughly 2% lies in the top ten. Living in 24 US areas, the participants were between 18 and 89 years of age. Participants reported their clinical history, and cohort assignment relied on those reports. The data were taken from a study of blood T cell repertoires in COVID-19. CDR1 is LNHDA, CDR2 SQIVND, per germline (reference sequence). V lost 7 bases to trimming and J lost 0 bases; unmatched junction nucleotides: 5. The CDR3 contains 15 residues.

The specimen sequenced was PBMCs or T cells enriched from blood (not recorded which). The chain links TRBV19 to TRBJ2-2; 7 positions agree with TRBD1. The receptor was derived from a woman in her thirties or forties with acute COVID-19. CDR3 sequence reads: CASITTGTNTGELFF. Here the CDR3 DNA reads TGTGCCAGTATAACGACAGGGACGAACACCGGGGAGCTGTTTTTT.